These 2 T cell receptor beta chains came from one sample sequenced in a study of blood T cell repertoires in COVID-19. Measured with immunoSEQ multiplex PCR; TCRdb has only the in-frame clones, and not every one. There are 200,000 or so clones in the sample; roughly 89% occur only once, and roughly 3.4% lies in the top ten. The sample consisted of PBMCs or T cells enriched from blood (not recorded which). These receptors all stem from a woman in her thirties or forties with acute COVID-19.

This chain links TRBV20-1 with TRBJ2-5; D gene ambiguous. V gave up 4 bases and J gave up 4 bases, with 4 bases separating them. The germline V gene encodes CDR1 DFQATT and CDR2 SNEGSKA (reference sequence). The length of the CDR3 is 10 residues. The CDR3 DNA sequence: TGCAGTGCTACCGGAGAGACCCAGTACTTC. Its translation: CSATGETQYF.

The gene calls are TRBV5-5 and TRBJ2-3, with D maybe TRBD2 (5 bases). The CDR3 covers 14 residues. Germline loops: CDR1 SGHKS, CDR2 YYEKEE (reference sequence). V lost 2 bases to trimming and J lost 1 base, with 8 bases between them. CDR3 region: CASSFGLGTDTQYF. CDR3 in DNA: TGTGCCAGCAGCTTCGGACTGGGCACAGATACGCAGTATTTT.